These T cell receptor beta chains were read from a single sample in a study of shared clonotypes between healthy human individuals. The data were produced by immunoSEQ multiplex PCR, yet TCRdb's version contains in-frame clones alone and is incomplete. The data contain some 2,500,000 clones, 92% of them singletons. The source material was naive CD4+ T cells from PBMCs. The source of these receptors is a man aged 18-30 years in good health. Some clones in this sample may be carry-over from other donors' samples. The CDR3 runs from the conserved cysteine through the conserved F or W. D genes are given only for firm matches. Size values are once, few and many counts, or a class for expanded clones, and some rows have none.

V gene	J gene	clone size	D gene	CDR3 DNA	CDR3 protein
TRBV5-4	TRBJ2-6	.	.	TGTGCCAGCAGCCTGGGGCTAGCCGGATCTGGGGCCAACGTCCTGACTTTC	CASSLGLAGSGANVLTF
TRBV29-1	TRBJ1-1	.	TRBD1	TGCAGCGCCGGACAGGGATCGATTCCGAACACTGAAGCTTTCTTT	CSAGQGSIPNTEAFF
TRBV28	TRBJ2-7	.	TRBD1	TGTGCCAGCAGTTTACCCGGGACAGGGAATAGTGAGCAGTACTTC	CASSLPGTGNSEQYF
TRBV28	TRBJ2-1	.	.	TGTGCCAGCAGCTCAGGGGGGACAAACTACAATGAGCAGTTCTTC	CASSSGGTNYNEQFF
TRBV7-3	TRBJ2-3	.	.	TGTGCCAGCAGCCAAAATTCCCCCCCAGATACGCAGTATTTT	CASSQNSPPDTQYF
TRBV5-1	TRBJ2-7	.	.	TGCGCCAGCAGCTTGTCTGGCAGCCCCTACGAGCAGTACTTC	CASSLSGSPYEQYF
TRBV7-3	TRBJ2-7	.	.	TGTGCCAGCAGCTTGAGCGCGGGGACCTACGAGCAGTACTTC	CASSLSAGTYEQYF
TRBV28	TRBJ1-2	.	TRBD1	TGTGCCAGCAGTTTCCCACTACGGGACAGGGGCGGCTACACCTTC	CASSFPLRDRGGYTF
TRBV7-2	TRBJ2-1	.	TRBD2	TGTGCCAGCAGCTCTATTAGCGGGAGTATCTATGAGCAGTTCTTC	CASSSISGSIYEQFF
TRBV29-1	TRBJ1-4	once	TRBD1	TGCAGCGTTCTCCGGACAGGGGGTGATGAAAAACTGTTTTTT	CSVLRTGGDEKLFF
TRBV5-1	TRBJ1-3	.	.	TGCGCCAGCAGCTCCGGCCGCTCTGGAAACACCATATATTTT	CASSSGRSGNTIYF
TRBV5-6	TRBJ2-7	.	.	TGTGCCAGCAGCCTAAGAAGGGACGAGCAGTACTTC	CASSLRRDEQYF
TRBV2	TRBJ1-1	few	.	TGTGCCAGCAGTGGCAGAGGTTTGAACACTGAAGCTTTCTTT	CASSGRGLNTEAFF
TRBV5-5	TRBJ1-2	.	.	TGTGCCAGCAGCTTGGGGCAGGCGATTAACTATGGCTACACCTTC	CASSLGQAINYGYTF
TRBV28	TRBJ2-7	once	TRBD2	TGTGCCAGCCGGAAGCGGGAGTACGAGCAGTACTTC	CASRKREYEQYF
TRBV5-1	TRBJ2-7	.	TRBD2	TGCGCCAGCAGCAAAGGACTAGCGGGAGGTAACGAGCAGTACTTC	CASSKGLAGGNEQYF
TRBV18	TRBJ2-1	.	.	TGTGCCAGCTCAAAACCTACAAGCTCCTACAATGAGCAGTTCTTC	CASSKPTSSYNEQFF
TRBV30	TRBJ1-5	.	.	TGTGCCTGGAATCTAAAGGGGGTTAGTAATCAGCCCCAGCATTTT	CAWNLKGVSNQPQHF
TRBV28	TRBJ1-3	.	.	TGTGCCAGCAGTTCTCCCCCCACCGGGGCTGGAAACACCATATATTTT	CASSSPPTGAGNTIYF
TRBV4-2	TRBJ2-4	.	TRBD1	TGTGCCAGCAGCCAAGGACCCCGACAGGGGGGAAACATTCAGTACTTC	CASSQGPRQGGNIQYF
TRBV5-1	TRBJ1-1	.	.	TGCGCCAGCAGCTTGGTCCGACAGGAGAGCACTGAAGCTTTCTTT	CASSLVRQESTEAFF
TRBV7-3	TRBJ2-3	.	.	TGTGCCAGCAGCTTAAATGGTCGCACAGATACGCAGTATTTT	CASSLNGRTDTQYF